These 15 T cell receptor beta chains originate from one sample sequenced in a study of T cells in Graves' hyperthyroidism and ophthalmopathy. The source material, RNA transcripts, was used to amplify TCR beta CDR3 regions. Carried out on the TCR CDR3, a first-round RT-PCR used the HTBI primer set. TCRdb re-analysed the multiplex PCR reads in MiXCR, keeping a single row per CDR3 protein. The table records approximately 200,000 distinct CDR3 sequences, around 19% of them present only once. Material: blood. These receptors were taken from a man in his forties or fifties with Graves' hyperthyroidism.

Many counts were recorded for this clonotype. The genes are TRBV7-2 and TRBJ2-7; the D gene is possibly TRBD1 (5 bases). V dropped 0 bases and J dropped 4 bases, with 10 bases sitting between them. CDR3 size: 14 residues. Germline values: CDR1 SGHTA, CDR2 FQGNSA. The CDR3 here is CASSLAFPGYEQYF. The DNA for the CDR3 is TGTGCCAGCAGCTTAGCGTTCCCAGGGTACGAGCAGTACTTC.

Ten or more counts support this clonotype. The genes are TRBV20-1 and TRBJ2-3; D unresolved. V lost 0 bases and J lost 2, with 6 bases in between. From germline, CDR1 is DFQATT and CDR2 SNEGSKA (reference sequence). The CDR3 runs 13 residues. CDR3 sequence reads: CSARDRNTDTQYF. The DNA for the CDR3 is TGCAGTGCTAGAGATCGAAACACAGATACGCAGTATTTT.

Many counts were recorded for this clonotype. The CDR3 coding sequence is TGTGCCAGCAGGCCCGAGGGGTCCCGGGCCTACGAGCAGTACTTC. Translated, it gives CASRPEGSRAYEQYF. This chain links TRBV6-2 or TRBV6-3 with TRBJ2-7, with D perhaps matching TRBD1 or TRBD2 (5 bases each). The CDR3 runs 15 residues. Germline-derived CDR1 and CDR2 are MNHEY and SVGEGT. V shed 6 bases and J shed 2 bases, with 17 bases lying between them.

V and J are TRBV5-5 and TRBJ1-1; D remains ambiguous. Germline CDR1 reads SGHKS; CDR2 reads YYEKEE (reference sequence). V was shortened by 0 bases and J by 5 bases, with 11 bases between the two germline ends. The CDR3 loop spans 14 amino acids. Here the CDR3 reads CASSLEAGRTEAFF. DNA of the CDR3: TGTGCCAGCAGCTTGGAGGCCGGGAGGACTGAAGCTTTCTTT.

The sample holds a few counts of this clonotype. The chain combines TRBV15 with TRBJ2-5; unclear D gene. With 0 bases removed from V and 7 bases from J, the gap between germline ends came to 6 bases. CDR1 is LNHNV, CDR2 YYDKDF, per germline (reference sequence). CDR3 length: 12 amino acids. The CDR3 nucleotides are TGTGCCACCAGCAGAGATGGCGGGACCCAGTACTTC. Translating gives CATSRDGGTQYF.

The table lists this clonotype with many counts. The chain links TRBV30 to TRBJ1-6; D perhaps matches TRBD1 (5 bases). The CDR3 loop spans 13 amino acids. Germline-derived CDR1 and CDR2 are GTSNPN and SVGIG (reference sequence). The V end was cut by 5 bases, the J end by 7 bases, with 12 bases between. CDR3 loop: CAWGTQSNSPLHF. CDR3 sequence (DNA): TGTGCCTGGGGGACCCAATCGAATTCACCCCTCCACTTT.

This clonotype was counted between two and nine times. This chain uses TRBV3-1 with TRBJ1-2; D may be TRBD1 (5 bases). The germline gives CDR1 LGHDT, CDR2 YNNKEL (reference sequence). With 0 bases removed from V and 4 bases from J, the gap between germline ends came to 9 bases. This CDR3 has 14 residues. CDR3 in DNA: TGTGCCAGCAGCCAAGATCGGGGCTTCTATGGCTACACCTTC. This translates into CASSQDRGFYGYTF.

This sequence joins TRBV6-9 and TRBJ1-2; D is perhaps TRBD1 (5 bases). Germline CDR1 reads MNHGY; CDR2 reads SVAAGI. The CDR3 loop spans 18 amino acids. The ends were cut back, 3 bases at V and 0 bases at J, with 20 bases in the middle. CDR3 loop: CASSYPRGGSRPNYGYTF. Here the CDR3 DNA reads TGTGCCAGCAGTTACCCCCGGGGGGGGAGCCGTCCTAACTATGGCTACACCTTC.

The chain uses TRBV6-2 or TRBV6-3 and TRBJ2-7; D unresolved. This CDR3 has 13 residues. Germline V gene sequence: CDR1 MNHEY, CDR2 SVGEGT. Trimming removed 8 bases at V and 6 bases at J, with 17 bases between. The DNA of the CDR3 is TGTGCCAGCGCCTTTACCTCGGGTACCGAGCAGTACTTC. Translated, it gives CASAFTSGTEQYF.

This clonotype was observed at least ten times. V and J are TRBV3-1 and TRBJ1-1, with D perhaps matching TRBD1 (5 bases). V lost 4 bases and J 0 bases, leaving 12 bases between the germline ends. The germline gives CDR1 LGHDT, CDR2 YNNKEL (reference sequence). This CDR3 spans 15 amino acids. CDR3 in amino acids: CASSPGHVMNTEAFF. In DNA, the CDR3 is TGTGCCAGCAGCCCCGGACACGTCATGAACACTGAAGCTTTCTTT.

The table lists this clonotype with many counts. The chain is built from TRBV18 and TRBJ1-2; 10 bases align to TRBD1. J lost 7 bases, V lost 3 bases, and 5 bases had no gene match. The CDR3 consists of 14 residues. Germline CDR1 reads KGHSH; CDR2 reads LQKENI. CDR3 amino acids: CASSPRQGAGGYTF. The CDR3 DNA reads TGTGCCAGCTCACCGAGACAGGGGGCAGGTGGCTACACCTTC.

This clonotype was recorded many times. As DNA, the CDR3 is TGCAGTGCCGGAATCACTAGCGGCTCCTACAATGAGCAGTTCTTC. This gives the protein CSAGITSGSYNEQFF. The chain uses TRBV20-1 and TRBJ2-1; 8 bases map to TRBD2. Looked up from germline, CDR1 is DFQATT and CDR2 is SNEGSKA (reference sequence). The CDR3 has 15 amino acids. With V trimmed by 6 bases and J by 0 bases, 7 bases remained unmatched.

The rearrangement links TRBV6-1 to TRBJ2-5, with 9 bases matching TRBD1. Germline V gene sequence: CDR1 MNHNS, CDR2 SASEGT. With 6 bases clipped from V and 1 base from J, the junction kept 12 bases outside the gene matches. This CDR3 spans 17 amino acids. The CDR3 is CASRPEAGQGFQETQYF. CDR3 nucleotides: TGTGCCAGCAGACCTGAGGCGGGACAGGGTTTCCAAGAGACCCAGTACTTC.

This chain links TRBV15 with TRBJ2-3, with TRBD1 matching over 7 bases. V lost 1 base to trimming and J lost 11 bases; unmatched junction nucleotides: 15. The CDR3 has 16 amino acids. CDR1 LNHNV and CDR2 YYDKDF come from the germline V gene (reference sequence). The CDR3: CATSRARDRSLVRQYF. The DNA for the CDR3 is TGTGCCACCAGCAGAGCCCGGGACAGAAGTTTAGTAAGGCAGTATTTT. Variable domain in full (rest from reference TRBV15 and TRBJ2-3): DAMVIQNPRYQVTQFGKPVTLSCSQTLNHNVMYWYQQKSSQAPKLLFHYYDKDFNNEADTPDNFQSRRPNTSFCFLDIRSPGLGDTAMYLCATSRARDRSLVRQYFGPGTRLTVL.

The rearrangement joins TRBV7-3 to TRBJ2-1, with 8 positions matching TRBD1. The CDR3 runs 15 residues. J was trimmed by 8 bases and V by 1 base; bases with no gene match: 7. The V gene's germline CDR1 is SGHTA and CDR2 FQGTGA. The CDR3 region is CASSLRRQGIDEQFF. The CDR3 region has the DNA TGTGCCAGCAGCTTAAGACGACAGGGGATCGATGAGCAGTTCTTC. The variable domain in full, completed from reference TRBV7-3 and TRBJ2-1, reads GAGVSQTPSNKVTEKGKYVELRCDPISGHTALYWYRQSLGQGPEFLIYFQGTGAADDSGLPNDRFFAVRPEGSVSTLKIQRTERGDSAVYLCASSLRRQGIDEQFFGPGTRLTVL.